These 18 T cell receptor beta chains were sequenced from one sample in a study of blood T cell repertoires in COVID-19. Assay: immunoSEQ multiplex PCR; the TCRdb copy retains only in-frame clones and omits some. This sample yields approximately 210,000 clones, of which about 90% are seen a single time; more than 1.4% belongs to the top ten. The sample comprised peripheral blood. These TCRs come from a man younger than 35 with active or convalescent COVID-19.

This clone has only a few counts. V usage is TRBV28 and J usage is TRBJ2-7, with TRBD2 identical over 9 bases. Germline CDR1 reads MDHEN; CDR2 reads SYDVKM. V trimming: 3 bases; J trimming: 2 bases; junction bases outside the gene matches: 14. CDR3 length: 18 residues. CDR3 in amino acids: CASSFRFTLAGFTYEQYF. In nucleotides, the CDR3 is TGTGCCAGCAGTTTCAGGTTCACCCTAGCGGGATTTACCTACGAGCAGTACTTC.

V and J are TRBV30 and TRBJ2-7; D remains unclear. The CDR3 is 13 residues long. Per germline, CDR1 GTSNPN and CDR2 SVGIG (reference sequence). The V gene lost 0 bases and the J gene lost 0 bases, with 6 bases spanning the gap. The DNA of the CDR3 is TGTGCCTGGAGTGTTGGTAGCTCCTACGAGCAGTACTTC. Its translation: CAWSVGSSYEQYF.

The chain recombines TRBV27 with TRBJ2-3; 7 nucleotides match TRBD1. The germline V gene has CDR1 MNHEY and CDR2 SMNVEV (reference sequence). V shed 9 bases and J 4 bases; nucleotides not matched to a gene: 7. The CDR3 is made up of 13 amino acids. CDR3 in amino acids: CASRRQGADTQYF. The CDR3 DNA reads as TGTGCCAGTAGACGACAGGGTGCAGATACGCAGTATTTT.

The table lists this clone with a count of one. The V and J genes are TRBV2 and TRBJ1-5; D remains unclear. V gave up 6 bases and J gave up 16 bases, with 16 bases separating them. Germline CDR1 SNHLY, CDR2 FYNNEI. The CDR3 covers 11 residues. This CDR3 reads CASSKDTEPHF. CDR3 DNA: TGTGCCAGCAGCAAGGATACAGAGCCCCATTTT.

The gene calls are TRBV7-7 and TRBJ2-5; 9 positions match TRBD1. CDR1 and CDR2 from the germline V gene are SSHAT and FNYEAQ (reference sequence). V dropped 5 bases and J dropped 5; count of bases not matched to a gene: 6. The CDR3 has 14 residues. The CDR3 bases are TGTGCCAGCAGCAAGACAGGGGGAAAGGAGACCCAGTACTTC. It is translated as CASSKTGGKETQYF.

The V call is TRBV6-1, the J call TRBJ2-7; no reliable D call. Trimming removed 2 bases from V and 6 bases from J, with 5 bases in between. CDR1 is MNHNS and CDR2 is SASEGT in the germline V gene. The CDR3 runs to 11 residues. The CDR3 nucleotides are TGTGCCAGCAGTGAAAAGCCCGAGCAGTACTTC. Translating it yields CASSEKPEQYF.

The J gene is TRBJ2-7, the V gene TRBV19; D ambiguous. The V gene's germline CDR1 is LNHDA and CDR2 SQIVND (reference sequence). Trimming took 6 bases from V and 1 from J, leaving 13 bases between them. The CDR3 consists of 14 residues. CDR3 bases: TGTGCCAGTAGATTGGTTTTTAGTTCCTACGAGCAGTACTTC. Encoded protein: CASRLVFSSYEQYF.

The chain combines TRBV2 with TRBJ2-3; 14 bases match TRBD2. Trimming took 0 bases from V and 3 from J; bases not matched to a gene: 5. The germline gives CDR1 SNHLY, CDR2 FYNNEI. This CDR3 region has 18 residues. CDR3 region: CASSEAGTSGRSTDTQYF. The CDR3 coding sequence is TGTGCCAGCAGTGAAGCGGGGACTAGCGGGAGATCGACAGATACGCAGTATTTT.

This chain links TRBV10-2 with TRBJ1-6; 11 bases agree with TRBD1. Germline V gene sequence: CDR1 WSHSY, CDR2 SAAADI. V dropped 7 bases and J dropped 10; count of bases not matched to a gene: 9. The CDR3 contains 15 residues. CDR3 residues: CASTEVDRGRSPLHF. CDR3 in DNA: TGCGCCAGCACCGAAGTGGACAGGGGGCGATCACCCCTCCACTTT.

CDR3 sequence: CASSQDEGSYGYTF. Here the CDR3 DNA reads TGCGCCAGCAGCCAAGATGAGGGCAGCTATGGCTACACCTTC. The chain is built from TRBV4-1 and TRBJ1-2; D not certain. The CDR3 totals 14 residues. Trimming pared 0 bases from V and 4 bases from J, leaving 9 bases between. Germline CDR1 MGHRA, CDR2 YSYEKL.

This clone was observed once. The chain uses TRBV19 and TRBJ2-7, with a weak D call TRBD2 (6 bases). CDR3 length equals 13 residues. Germline lookup yields CDR1 LNHDA and CDR2 SQIVND (reference sequence). Trimming cost V 5 bases and J 3 bases, with 11 bases left between them. CDR3 coding DNA: TGTGCCAGTAGTCTCGGGGGATTCTACGAGCAGTACTTC. Its protein product is CASSLGGFYEQYF.

V is TRBV4-1 and J is TRBJ1-3, with D tentatively TRBD1 (5 bases). V lost 3 bases and J 0 bases, leaving 21 bases between the germline ends. CDR1 and CDR2 from the germline V gene are MGHRA and YSYEKL. The CDR3 extends over 19 amino acids. This CDR3 reads CASSQNPPGEASSGNTIYF. The CDR3 nucleotides read TGCGCCAGCAGCCAGAATCCCCCGGGGGAGGCTTCCTCTGGAAACACCATATATTTT.

In its sample, this clone was seen once. The chain carries TRBV24-1 and TRBJ2-1; TRBD1 aligns across 8 bases. With V trimmed by 1 base and J by 3 bases, 1 base remained unmatched. The CDR3 loop spans 15 amino acids. Germline CDR1 is KGHDR and CDR2 is SFDVKD. This CDR3 reads CATSDFGQGYNEQFF. CDR3 DNA: TGTGCCACCAGTGATTTTGGACAGGGCTACAATGAGCAGTTCTTC.

The rearrangement joins TRBV6-5 to TRBJ2-7, with 8 bases matching TRBD1. Germline loops: CDR1 MNHEY, CDR2 SVGAGI. CDR3 length equals 15 residues. With 6 bases clipped from V and 2 bases from J, the junction kept 9 bases outside the gene matches. The CDR3 DNA reads as TGTGCCAGCAGAGGAACCGACAGGGGCGCCTACGAGCAGTACTTC. Protein sequence: CASRGTDRGAYEQYF.

The chain links TRBV19 to TRBJ1-2; 7 bases line up with TRBD1. V lost 7 bases and J lost 9; bases outside the gene matches: 11. Germline V lookup: CDR1 LNHDA, CDR2 SQIVND (reference sequence). This CDR3 is 13 amino acids long. The CDR3 coding sequence is TGTGCCAGTACCCCTAGACAGGGAATTCGCTACACCTTC. Its translation: CASTPRQGIRYTF.

The chain couples TRBV19 to TRBJ1-5; D might be TRBD1 (6 bases). The V gene's germline CDR1 is LNHDA and CDR2 SQIVND (reference sequence). Trimming stripped 6 bases from V and 0 bases from J, with 9 bases between. The length of the CDR3 is 14 residues. The DNA for the CDR3 is TGTGCCAGTAGCTACAGGGATAGCAATCAGCCCCAGCATTTT. This encodes CASSYRDSNQPQHF.

This clone was observed a handful of times. This chain uses TRBV7-2 with TRBJ1-3; no clear D gene. In germline, CDR1 is SGHTA, CDR2 FQGNSA. Trimming took 0 bases from V and 4 from J, leaving 7 bases between them. The CDR3 contains 14 residues. The CDR3 loop reads CASSLAITGNTIYF. The CDR3 DNA reads TGTGCCAGCAGCTTAGCTATTACAGGAAACACCATATATTTT.

The chain employs TRBV6-5 and TRBJ2-1; 8 bases fit TRBD2. The ends lost 3 bases at V and 4 bases at J; junction bases unmatched: 5. This CDR3 is 15 amino acids long. Germline CDR1 is MNHEY and CDR2 is SVGAGI. The CDR3 sequence is CASSYKASGYNEQFF. DNA of the CDR3: TGTGCCAGCAGTTATAAGGCTAGCGGGTACAATGAGCAGTTCTTC.